Listed below are T cell receptor beta chains from one sample, sequenced in a study of esophageal squamous cell carcinoma under preoperative chemotherapy. Each CDR3 protein gets one entry after TCRdb re-called the PCR reads with MiXCR. There are over 14,000 distinct CDR3 sequences in the sample; about three fifths occur only once, and about 53% lies in the top ten. The sample was collected from a patient given preoperative chemotherapy. These receptors came from a human donor with esophageal squamous cell carcinoma. The donor label of this sample is uncertain. The CDR3 runs from the conserved cysteine through the conserved F or W. The D gene is left open where the match is weak. Size is stated for part of the rows, as once, few or many counts, or as a class when the clone is expanded.

J	V	size	D	DNA	CDR3
TRBJ1-3	TRBV10-1	few	-	TGCGCCAGCACCCACTTAACACTACCCCTCGGAAACACCATATATTTT	CASTHLTLPLGNTIYF
TRBJ2-2	TRBV7-2	-	TRBD2	TGTGCCGAGCGAGGTCGCGGGAGTGGGAACACCGGGGAGCTGTTTTTT	CAERGRGSGNTGELFF
TRBJ2-1	TRBV7-2	-	TRBD2	TGTGCCAGCAGCTTATCTAGCGGAGACCACAATGAGCAGTTCTTC	CASSLSSGDHNEQFF
TRBJ2-1	TRBV10-1	-	-	TGCGCCAGCAAGGTGGGGAAAGATGAGCAGTTCTTC	CASKVGKDEQFF
TRBJ2-3	TRBV6-1	once	TRBD2	TGTGCCAGCAGGGGCAACGGGGGGGACGACCCAGAGACGCAGTATTTT	CASRGNGGDDPETQYF
TRBJ2-7	TRBV7-3	-	-	TGTGCCAGCAGCCCCCAACGGGGGTCCTACGAGCAGTACTTC	CASSPQRGSYEQYF
TRBJ2-3	TRBV7-2	-	TRBD2	TGTGCCAGCAGCTCCACAGCGGGGGGGCGGTATTGGACAGATACGCAGTATTTT	CASSSTAGGRYWTDTQYF
TRBJ2-1	TRBV12-3/TRBV12-4	-	-	TGTGCCAGCAGTTTGGGCGGTGCCCCCTACAATGAGCAGTTCTTC	CASSLGGAPYNEQFF
TRBJ2-5	TRBV11-2	-	-	TGTGCCAGCAGCGTAGGAGGGGGGGGTGACACAGAGACCCAGTATTTC	CASSVGGGGDTETQYF
TRBJ2-3	TRBV6-5	-	TRBD2	TGTGCCAGCAGTTACTCGACTAGCGCAGATACGCAGTATTTT	CASSYSTSADTQYF
TRBJ2-1	TRBV6-1	-	TRBD2	TGTGCCAGCAGTGTCAGACTAGCGGGGGAGCGAGGCTGCTACGATACGCAGTTCTTT	CASSVRLAGERGCYDTQFF
TRBJ2-4	TRBV6-1	-	TRBD2	TGTGCCAGCCGCGAAGCGGGGCAGGGACCCAAAGACACTCAGTACTTC	CASREAGQGPKDTQYF
TRBJ2-2	TRBV6-1	-	TRBD1	TGTGCCAGCAGTGAACAGGGCCCACAGGTTGTGAGGACAGGGGAGCTGTATTTT	CASSEQGPQVVRTGELYF
TRBJ2-3	TRBV11-2	few	TRBD1	TGTGCCAGCAGCCCCCGGGACAGGGTTTCAGATACGCAGTATTTT	CASSPRDRVSDTQYF
TRBJ2-1	TRBV7-2	few	TRBD1	TGTGCCAGCAGCTTTGTTGCGGGACAGGTGAATGAGCAGTTCTTC	CASSFVAGQVNEQFF
TRBJ2-1	TRBV6-1	-	-	TGTGCCAGGAGTGTGAGTGCTGAGACGCAGTTTTTC	CARSVSAETQFF
TRBJ2-2	TRBV7-8	-	TRBD2	TGTGCCAGCAGTCGGGGGGGGACCGTCAACACCGGGGAGCTGTTTTTT	CASSRGGTVNTGELFF
TRBJ1-5	TRBV7-2	-	-	TGTGCCAGCAGCTTCAGTAGCAATCAGCCCCAGCATTTT	CASSFSSNQPQHF
TRBJ1-4	TRBV6-5	many	-	TGTGCCAGCAGTTACGAGGGGAATGAAAAACTGTTTTTT	CASSYEGNEKLFF
TRBJ2-1	TRBV12-3/TRBV12-4	-	-	TGTGCCAGCAGCCCCCCGGGCCAATCCTACAATGAGCAGTATTTC	CASSPPGQSYNEQYF
TRBJ2-7	TRBV9	-	TRBD2	TGTGCCAGCAGCGTAAGTGCGGGAGAAGACGAGCAGTACTTC	CASSVSAGEDEQYF
TRBJ2-3	TRBV7-2	-	TRBD1	TGTGCCAGCAGCGCACGACAGGGGGGGGGCAAAGATACGCAGTATTTC	CASSARQGGGKDTQYF
TRBJ2-1	TRBV6-1	-	-	TGTGCCAGCAGTCCGGGACTGGCGGGCGTTGAGACGCAGTATTTC	CASSPGLAGVETQYF
TRBJ2-7	TRBV6-5	few	TRBD1	TGTGCCAGCAGTTACACGACAGGGGGGCGCGAGCAGTACTTC	CASSYTTGGREQYF
TRBJ2-1	TRBV12-3/TRBV12-4	-	-	TGTGCCAGCAGCCCTAGCCCCCGGGCCCTCCTAGGTGATGAGCAGTTCTTC	CASSPSPRALLGDEQFF
TRBJ1-1	TRBV6-1	-	TRBD1	TGTGCCAGCAGGCCGGGACAGCGGACCGAAGCTTTCTTT	CASRPGQRTEAFF